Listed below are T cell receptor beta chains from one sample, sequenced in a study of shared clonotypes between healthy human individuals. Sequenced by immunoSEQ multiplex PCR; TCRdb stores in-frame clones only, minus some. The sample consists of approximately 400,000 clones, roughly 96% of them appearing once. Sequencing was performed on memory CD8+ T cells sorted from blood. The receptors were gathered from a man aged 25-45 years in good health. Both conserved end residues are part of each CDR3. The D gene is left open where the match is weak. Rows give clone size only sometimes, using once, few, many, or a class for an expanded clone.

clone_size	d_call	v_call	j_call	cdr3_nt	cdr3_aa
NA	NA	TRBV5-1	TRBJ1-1	TGCGCCAGCACCTCCGGGGTTCTAAGTACGGAATCTGAAGCTTTCTTT	CASTSGVLSTESEAFF
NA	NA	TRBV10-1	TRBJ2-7	TGCGCCAGCAGTGATCCGGGACAAGTCAACGAGCAGTACTTC	CASSDPGQVNEQYF
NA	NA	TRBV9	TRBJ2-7	TGTGCCAGCAGCGACCGGGACTCCGTCTACGAGCAGTACTTC	CASSDRDSVYEQYF
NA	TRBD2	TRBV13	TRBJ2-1	TGTGCCAGCAGCTTCGCCTCTGGGTCGGGAGGACTTTACAATGAGCAGTTCTTC	CASSFASGSGGLYNEQFF
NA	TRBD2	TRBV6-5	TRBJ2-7	TGTGCCAGCAGTCGGACTAGCGAGACCTACGAGCAGTACTTC	CASSRTSETYEQYF
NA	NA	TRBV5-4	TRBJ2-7	TGTGCCAGCAGCGGGGGACTCCTACCCTCCTACGAGCAGTACTTC	CASSGGLLPSYEQYF
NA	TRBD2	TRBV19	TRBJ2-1	TGTGCCAGTAGTGCCCCGGGACTAGTCCCATACAATGAGCAGTTCTTC	CASSAPGLVPYNEQFF
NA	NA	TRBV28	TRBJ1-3	TGTGCCAGCAGTGCCCGTCGGTCTGGAAACACCATATATTTT	CASSARRSGNTIYF
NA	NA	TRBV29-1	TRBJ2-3	TGCAGCGTTGCCACAGGACACACAGATACGCAGTATTTT	CSVATGHTDTQYF
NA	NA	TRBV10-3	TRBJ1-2	TGTGCCATCAGTGAGTCGAAAGGGTCCGACGGCTACACCTTC	CAISESKGSDGYTF
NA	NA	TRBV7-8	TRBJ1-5	TGTGCCAGCAGCTTAATGATCCGGGGAGTGAGTAATCAGCCCCAGCATTTT	CASSLMIRGVSNQPQHF
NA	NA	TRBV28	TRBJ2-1	TGTGCCAGCAGTCCGCCGGGGGCAGTTTACAATGAGCAGTTCTTC	CASSPPGAVYNEQFF
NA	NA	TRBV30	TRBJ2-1	TGTGCCTGGAGCCCTATCAATGAGCAGTTCTTC	CAWSPINEQFF
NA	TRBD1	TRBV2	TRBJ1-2	TGTGCCAGCAGTGAACAGGGGGGCTATGGCTACACCTTC	CASSEQGGYGYTF
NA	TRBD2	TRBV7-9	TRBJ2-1	TGTGCCAGCATCCATCTAGCGGGTCCCCTAGTGAATGAGCAGTTCTTC	CASIHLAGPLVNEQFF
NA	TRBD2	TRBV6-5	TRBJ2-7	TGTGCCAGCAGTTTGAGCGGGAGGTTTGGGGAGCAGTACTTC	CASSLSGRFGEQYF
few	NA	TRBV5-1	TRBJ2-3	TGCGCCAGCAGCTTGGAAGATACGCAGTATTTT	CASSLEDTQYF
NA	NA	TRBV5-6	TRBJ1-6	TGTGCCAGCAGGAGCTCCTATAATTCACCCCTCCACTTT	CASRSSYNSPLHF
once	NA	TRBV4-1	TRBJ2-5	TGCGCCAGCAGCCAACAGGGAAGAGGCCAAAACCAAGAGACCCAGTACTTC	CASSQQGRGQNQETQYF
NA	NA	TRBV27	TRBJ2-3	TGTGCCAGCAGTTTATTCGGGCCAGATACGCAGTATTTT	CASSLFGPDTQYF
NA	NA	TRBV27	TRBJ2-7	TGTGCCAGCAGTTCATCAGGGGCCGGGTCCTACGAGCAGTACTTC	CASSSSGAGSYEQYF
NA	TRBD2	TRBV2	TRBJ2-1	TGTGCCAGCAGCTGGACTAGCGGTGACAATGAGCAGTTCTTC	CASSWTSGDNEQFF
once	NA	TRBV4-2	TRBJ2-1	TGTGCCAGCAGCCAGGAACTGATCGCGACGAGCTCCTACAATGAGCAGTTCTTC	CASSQELIATSSYNEQFF
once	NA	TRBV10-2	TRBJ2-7	TGCGCCAGCCCCGGAGCAGTCCTCTCCTACGAGCAGTACTTC	CASPGAVLSYEQYF
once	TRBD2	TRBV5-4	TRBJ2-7	TGTGCCAGCAGCCCAGCGGGAGGCTCGGGGGGGCAGTACTTC	CASSPAGGSGGQYF
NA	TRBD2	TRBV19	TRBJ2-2	TGTGCCACCGGTAGCGGGCCGAACACCGGGGAGCTGTTTTTT	CATGSGPNTGELFF
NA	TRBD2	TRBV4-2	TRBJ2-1	TGTGCCAGCAGCTTGCTAGCGGGAGGTAACAATGAGCAGTTCTTC	CASSLLAGGNNEQFF
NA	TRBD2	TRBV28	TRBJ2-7	TGTGCCAGCAGCACTAGCGGGAGGGCCAAGTCCCCCGAGCAGTACTTC	CASSTSGRAKSPEQYF
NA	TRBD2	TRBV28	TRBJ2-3	TGTGCCAGCAGTTTTTTAGCGGTGCGGCTAGCGGGGGAGGGACCGCAGTATTTT	CASSFLAVRLAGEGPQYF
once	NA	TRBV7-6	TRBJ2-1	TGTGCCAGCAGCCCTTATTGGGGCGGGCTAGGTGACAATGAGCAGTTCTTC	CASSPYWGGLGDNEQFF
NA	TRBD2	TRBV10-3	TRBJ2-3	TGTGCCATCAAAACTAGCGGGAGCACAGATACGCAGTATTTT	CAIKTSGSTDTQYF
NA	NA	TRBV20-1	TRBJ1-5	TGCAGTGCTAGAGTGGGGGAGCCCCAGCATTTT	CSARVGEPQHF
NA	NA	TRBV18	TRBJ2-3	TGTGCCAGCTCACCATGGGGCATGGATACGCAGTATTTT	CASSPWGMDTQYF
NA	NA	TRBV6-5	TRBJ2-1	TGTGCCAGCAGGGGGACTCTTAACAATGAGCAGTTCTTC	CASRGTLNNEQFF
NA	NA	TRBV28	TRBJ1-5	TGTGCCAGCATGGCAGGCTACAATCAGCCCCAGCATTTT	CASMAGYNQPQHF
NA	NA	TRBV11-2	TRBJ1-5	TGTGCCAGCAGCTTAGGTGAGGGGGGGAGGCATCAGCCCCAGCATTTT	CASSLGEGGRHQPQHF
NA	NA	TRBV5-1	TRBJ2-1	TGCGCCAGCACCCTGATGGGGGCGATCTACAATGAGCAGTTCTTC	CASTLMGAIYNEQFF
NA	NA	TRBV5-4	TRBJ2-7	TGTGCCAGCAGCCCGCAGGGCCCCTACGAGCAGTACTTC	CASSPQGPYEQYF
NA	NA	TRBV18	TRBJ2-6	TGTGCCAGCTCACCACCGGGGCGGGTGGCCTCTGGGGCCAACGTCCTGACTTTC	CASSPPGRVASGANVLTF
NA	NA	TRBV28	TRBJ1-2	TGTGCCAGCAGGTCGACAGCCTATGGCTACACCTTC	CASRSTAYGYTF
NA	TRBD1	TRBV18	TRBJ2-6	TGTGCCAGCTCACCAGTTGGTAGGGGGCAGACGGGGGCCAACGTCCTGACTTTC	CASSPVGRGQTGANVLTF
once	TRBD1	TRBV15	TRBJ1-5	TGTGCCACCAGCGCAAATGACCGGGACAGGGGACGTAATCAGCCCCAGCATTTT	CATSANDRDRGRNQPQHF